A selection of T cell receptor beta chains follows, all from one sample in a study of T cell changes during pregnancy in multiple sclerosis. The method was immunoSEQ multiplex PCR; TCRdb's version includes in-frame clones alone and lacks a portion of them. The sample lists 50,000 to 75,000 clones; 90% to 95% were seen once. The specimen comprised peripheral blood, sampled in the third trimester of pregnancy. These receptors were collected from a female donor in good health, enrolled as a control in a pregnancy study. Both conserved end residues are part of each CDR3. The D gene is left open where the match is weak. Part of the rows lack a size; the others show once, few, many or a class for expanded clones.

CDR3nt	CDR3aa	len	abundance	d_gene	v_gene	j_gene
TGTGCCAGCAGTGCCGAACAGGGGGCCATAGGGTACGAGCAGTACTTC	CASSAEQGAIGYEQYF	16	.	TRBD1	TRBV2	TRBJ2-7
TGTGCCAGCAGCAAAGTCCCGGGACACCTTCAGCCCCAGCATTTT	CASSKVPGHLQPQHF	15	.	.	TRBV21-1	TRBJ1-5
TGCGCCAGCAGGGTGGGGACTAGCGGCTCAGATACGCAGTATTTT	CASRVGTSGSDTQYF	15	.	TRBD2	TRBV5-1	TRBJ2-3
TGCGCCAGCAGCTTTGACGGAGGACCCTACGAGCAGTACTTC	CASSFDGGPYEQYF	14	.	.	TRBV5-1	TRBJ2-7
TGTGCCAGTTCTTACATGGGCACGGCGAACACTGAAGCTTTCTTT	CASSYMGTANTEAFF	15	few	.	TRBV2	TRBJ1-1
TGTGCCAGGGGGACAGGTAATTCTGGGGCCAACGTCCTGACTTTC	CARGTGNSGANVLTF	15	.	TRBD1	TRBV2	TRBJ2-6
TGTGCCAGCAGTTACTCTCAGGGGCAAGAGACCCAGTACTTC	CASSYSQGQETQYF	14	.	.	TRBV6-5	TRBJ2-5
TGCGCCAGCAGCTATCGGACTAGCGGGAGGTACGAGCAGTACTTC	CASSYRTSGRYEQYF	15	.	TRBD2	TRBV5-1	TRBJ2-7
TGTGCCAGTAGTATTTCGGTCTATGGCTACACCTTC	CASSISVYGYTF	12	once	.	TRBV19	TRBJ1-2
TGTGCCAGCAGCCCAGGGTTTGGCTACACCTTC	CASSPGFGYTF	11	.	.	TRBV28	TRBJ1-2
TGTGCCAGCAGTTACAGGGTGCGGGACCACTTT	CASSYRVRDHF	11	.	.	TRBV6-5	TRBJ1-6
TGTGCCAGCAGCTTACGGACAGGTCTGGGAGGCTACACCTTC	CASSLRTGLGGYTF	14	few	TRBD1	TRBV14	TRBJ1-2
TGTGCCAGCAGCTTGGCCAACTACAATGAGCAGTTCTTC	CASSLANYNEQFF	13	.	.	TRBV7-9	TRBJ2-1
TGTGCCAGCAGCTTGGCCGAGCGGGGGGGCCTGGATGAGCAGTTCTTC	CASSLAERGGLDEQFF	16	.	TRBD2	TRBV5-6	TRBJ2-1
TGTGCCAGCAGCTTATGGGGAGGGAATGATGAGCAGTTCTTC	CASSLWGGNDEQFF	14	.	TRBD2	TRBV11-2	TRBJ2-1
TGCGCCAGCAGAGTAGGACTAGCGGGGTACAATGAGCAGTTCTTC	CASRVGLAGYNEQFF	15	.	TRBD2	TRBV10-2	TRBJ2-1
TGTGCCAGCAGTTTAAGTTTCGCGGGGGTAGAGACAGATACGCAGTATTTT	CASSLSFAGVETDTQYF	17	.	TRBD2	TRBV27	TRBJ2-3
TGTGCCACGAGCCTCGGGGGTGAGCAGTTCTTC	CATSLGGEQFF	11	.	.	TRBV27	TRBJ2-1
TGTGCCAGCTCACAGCCGACAGCGATCTCTGGAAACACCATATATTTT	CASSQPTAISGNTIYF	16	.	.	TRBV18	TRBJ1-3
TGCGCCAGCTCACGGACAGGGAGGGTTATCGGGGATGGCTACACCTTC	CASSRTGRVIGDGYTF	16	once	TRBD1	TRBV5-1	TRBJ1-2
TGTGCCAGCAGCGATAAACCCGGGTGGTCCGGGGAGCTGTTTTTT	CASSDKPGWSGELFF	15	.	.	TRBV7-8	TRBJ2-2
TGTGCCAGCAGCTTATATTTATCAGGTCGGAGGGAAAAACTGTTTTTT	CASSLYLSGRREKLFF	16	.	.	TRBV7-2	TRBJ1-4
TGTGCCAGCAGCTTATCCGCCGGGACAGGGTTTACTGAAGCTTTCTTT	CASSLSAGTGFTEAFF	16	.	TRBD1	TRBV7-6	TRBJ1-1
TGTGCCAGCAGCCCCGTCTCCTACGAGCAGTACTTC	CASSPVSYEQYF	12	once	.	TRBV11-2	TRBJ2-7
TGTGCCAGCAGCACCGGGATTTTTCGGAGGGAGACCCAGTACTTC	CASSTGIFRRETQYF	15	.	.	TRBV13	TRBJ2-5
TGCAGTGCCCAGGGGGATACCATATATTTT	CSAQGDTIYF	10	few	TRBD1	TRBV20-1	TRBJ1-3
TGTGCCAGCAGTGTGGGCAACACCGGGGAGCTGTTTTTT	CASSVGNTGELFF	13	.	.	TRBV6-4	TRBJ2-2
TGTGCCAGCAGCCCCGACAGGGGGCTCACTGAAGCTTTCTTT	CASSPDRGLTEAFF	14	.	TRBD1	TRBV7-9	TRBJ1-1
TGTGCCAGCAGCCTTGGGCCGTACACTGAAGCTTTCTTT	CASSLGPYTEAFF	13	.	.	TRBV11-2	TRBJ1-1
TGTGCCAGCAGCCCTGGCGGGGGTGAGCAGTTCTTC	CASSPGGGEQFF	12	.	TRBD2	TRBV11-2	TRBJ2-1
TGTGCCATCAGTACGACAGGGGACACTGAAGCTTTCTTT	CAISTTGDTEAFF	13	once	TRBD1	TRBV10-3	TRBJ1-1
TGCAGTGCTATCGTAGCAGATACGCAGTATTTT	CSAIVADTQYF	11	.	.	TRBV20-1	TRBJ2-3
TGCGCCAGCAGCTTAAGACAGGGCGGTCAGCCCCAGCATTTT	CASSLRQGGQPQHF	14	.	TRBD1	TRBV5-1	TRBJ1-5
TGTGCCACCTCTATACAGGGATACACTGAAGCTTTCTTT	CATSIQGYTEAFF	13	.	.	TRBV15	TRBJ1-1
TGTGCCAGCAGCTTAAACAGGGAATTGACTGAAGCTTTCTTT	CASSLNRELTEAFF	14	.	.	TRBV11-2	TRBJ1-1
TGTGCCAGTAGTACTCTAGCCCGCGAGCAGTTCTTC	CASSTLAREQFF	12	.	.	TRBV19	TRBJ2-1
TGTGCCAGCAGCTTATACCGGGGGGTCTACGAGCAGTACTTC	CASSLYRGVYEQYF	14	once	TRBD2	TRBV7-4	TRBJ2-7
TGCGCCAGCAGGGACCGCCGGGGGTCCTCCTACAATGAGCAGTTCTTC	CASRDRRGSSYNEQFF	16	.	.	TRBV4-1	TRBJ2-1
TGTGCCAGCAGCCCGGACAGGGTAACCCTTAACTATGGCTACACCTTC	CASSPDRVTLNYGYTF	16	.	TRBD1	TRBV11-2	TRBJ1-2
TGTGCCAGCAGTGAGACATCGAGAGCTTTCTTT	CASSETSRAFF	11	.	.	TRBV25-1	TRBJ1-1
TGTGCCAGCAGCCTGGACGGGAATCCCATTAACTATGGCTACACCTTC	CASSLDGNPINYGYTF	16	.	.	TRBV5-8	TRBJ1-2
TGTGCCAGCAGCTTAGGGACACTCAGCAATCAGCCCCAGCATTTT	CASSLGTLSNQPQHF	15	.	.	TRBV7-2	TRBJ1-5
TGCGCCAGCAGCCTCCCGGGTGGTGCAACTAATGAAAAACTGTTTTTT	CASSLPGGATNEKLFF	16	.	.	TRBV4-1	TRBJ1-4
TGTGCCAGCAGCGGCCGGGACAGAGCCACCATAGGGCTAGGCTACACCTTC	CASSGRDRATIGLGYTF	17	.	TRBD1	TRBV9	TRBJ1-2
TGTGCCACCGAGACAGGGCCCGGCTATGGCTACACCTTC	CATETGPGYGYTF	13	.	TRBD1	TRBV15	TRBJ1-2
TGTGCCAGCAGTTCAGGGGGCAGCCTCTACGAGCAGTACTTC	CASSSGGSLYEQYF	14	.	TRBD1	TRBV27	TRBJ2-7
TGTGCCAGCAGTGATCCGGGTCCGAACACTGAAGCTTTCTTT	CASSDPGPNTEAFF	14	few	.	TRBV2	TRBJ1-1
TGTGCCAGTAGTACCCCCCCTTTTTTACTAGCGGGAGTCCCCAAAAACATTCAGTACTTC	CASSTPPFLLAGVPKNIQYF	20	.	TRBD2	TRBV19	TRBJ2-4
TGTGCCAGCAGTTACGATGACAGGTTCTTCGAAAAACTGTTTTTT	CASSYDDRFFEKLFF	15	.	.	TRBV6-6	TRBJ1-4
TGCGCCAGCAGCCAAGATCTTACAAACTATGGCTACACCTTC	CASSQDLTNYGYTF	14	.	.	TRBV4-1	TRBJ1-2
TGTGCCAGCAGCCTAGAGATGGACAGGGCGCCCATGGGCTATGGCTACACCTTC	CASSLEMDRAPMGYGYTF	18	.	TRBD1	TRBV5-6	TRBJ1-2
TGTGCCATCAGTGTGGGGAGCGATCTCTACGAGCAGTACTTC	CAISVGSDLYEQYF	14	.	.	TRBV10-3	TRBJ2-7
TGTGCCAGCAGCTACGGGACAGGCCTTCACGAGCAGTACTTC	CASSYGTGLHEQYF	14	.	TRBD1	TRBV7-9	TRBJ2-7